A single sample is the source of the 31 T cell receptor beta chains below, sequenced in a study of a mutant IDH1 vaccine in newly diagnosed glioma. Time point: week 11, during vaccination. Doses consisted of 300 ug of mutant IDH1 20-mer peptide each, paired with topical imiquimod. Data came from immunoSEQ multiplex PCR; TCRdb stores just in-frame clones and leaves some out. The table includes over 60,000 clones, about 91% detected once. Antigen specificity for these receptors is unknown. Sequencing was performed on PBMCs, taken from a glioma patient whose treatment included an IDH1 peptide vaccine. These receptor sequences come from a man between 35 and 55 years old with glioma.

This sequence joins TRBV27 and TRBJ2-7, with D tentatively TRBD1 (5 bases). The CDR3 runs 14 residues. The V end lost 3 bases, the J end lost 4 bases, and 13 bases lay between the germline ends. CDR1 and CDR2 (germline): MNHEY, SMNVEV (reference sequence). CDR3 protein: CASSLSARAYEQYF. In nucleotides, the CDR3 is TGTGCCAGCAGTTTGAGCGCCAGGGCGTACGAGCAGTACTTC.

The CDR3 here is CASSIAGSRLSNQPQHF. The CDR3 coding sequence is TGTGCCAGTAGTATAGCCGGGAGTCGACTTAGCAATCAGCCCCAGCATTTT. J is TRBJ1-5 and V is TRBV19; no reliable D call. Germline V gives CDR1 LNHDA, CDR2 SQIVND (reference sequence). The CDR3 runs 17 residues. Between the trimmed V and J ends, which lost 1 base and 0 bases, there was a span of 13 bases.

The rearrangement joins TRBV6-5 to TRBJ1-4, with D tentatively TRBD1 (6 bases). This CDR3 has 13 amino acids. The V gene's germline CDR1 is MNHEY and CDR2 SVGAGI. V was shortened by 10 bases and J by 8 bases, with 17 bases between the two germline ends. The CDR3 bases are TGTGCCACCTCGGAGGGGGGAGGGGAAAAACTGTTTTTT. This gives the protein CATSEGGGEKLFF.

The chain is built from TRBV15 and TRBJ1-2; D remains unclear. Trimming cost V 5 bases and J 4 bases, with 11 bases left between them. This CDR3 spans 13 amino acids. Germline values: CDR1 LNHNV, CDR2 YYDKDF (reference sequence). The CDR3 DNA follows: TGTGCCACCAGCGATGTATTAGTCTATGGCTACACCTTC. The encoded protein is CATSDVLVYGYTF.

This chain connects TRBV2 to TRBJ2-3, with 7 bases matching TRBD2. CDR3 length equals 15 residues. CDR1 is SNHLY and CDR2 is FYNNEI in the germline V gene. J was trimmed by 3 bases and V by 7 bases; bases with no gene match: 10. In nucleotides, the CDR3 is TGTGCCAGCATCCCGTTGCTAGCGGCAACAGATACGCAGTATTTT. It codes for CASIPLLAATDTQYF.

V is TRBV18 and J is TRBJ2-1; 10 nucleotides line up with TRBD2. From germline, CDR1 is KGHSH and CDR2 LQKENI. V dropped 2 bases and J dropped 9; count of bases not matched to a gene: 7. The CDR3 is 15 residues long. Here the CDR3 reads CASSPGTSGMGEQFF. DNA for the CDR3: TGTGCCAGCTCACCAGGAACTAGCGGGATGGGTGAGCAGTTCTTC.

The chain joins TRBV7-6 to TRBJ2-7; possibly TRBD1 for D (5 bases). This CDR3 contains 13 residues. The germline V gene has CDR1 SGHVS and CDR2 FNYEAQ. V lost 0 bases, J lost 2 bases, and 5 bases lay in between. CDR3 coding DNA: TGTGCCAGCAGCTTAGCAGGGGCCTACGAGCAGTACTTC. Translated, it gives CASSLAGAYEQYF.

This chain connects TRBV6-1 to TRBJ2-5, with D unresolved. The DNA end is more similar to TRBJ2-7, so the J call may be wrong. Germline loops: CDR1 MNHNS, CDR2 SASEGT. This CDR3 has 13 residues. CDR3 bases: TGTGCCAGCAGTAAAGGTCTGATTTACGAGCAGTACTTC. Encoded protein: CASSKGLIYEQYF.

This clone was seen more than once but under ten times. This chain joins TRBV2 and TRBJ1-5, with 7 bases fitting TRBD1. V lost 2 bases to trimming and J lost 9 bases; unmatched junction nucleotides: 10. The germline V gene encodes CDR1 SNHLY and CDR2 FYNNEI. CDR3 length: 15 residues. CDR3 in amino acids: CASSENRGSFVPQHF. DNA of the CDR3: TGTGCCAGCAGTGAAAACAGGGGCTCGTTTGTGCCCCAGCATTTT.

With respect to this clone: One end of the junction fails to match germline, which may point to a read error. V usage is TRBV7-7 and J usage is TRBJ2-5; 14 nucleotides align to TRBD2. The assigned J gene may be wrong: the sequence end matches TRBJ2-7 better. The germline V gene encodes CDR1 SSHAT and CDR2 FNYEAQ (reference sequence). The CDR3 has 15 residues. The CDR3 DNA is TGTGCTAGCAGCCCAGGGACTAGCGGGAGAGACGAGCAGTACTTC. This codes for CASSPGTSGRDEQYF.

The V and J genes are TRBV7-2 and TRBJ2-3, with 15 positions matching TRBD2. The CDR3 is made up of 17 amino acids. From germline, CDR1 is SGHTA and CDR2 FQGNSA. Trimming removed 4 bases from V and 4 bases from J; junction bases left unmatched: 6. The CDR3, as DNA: TGTGCCAGCAGCTCGGGACTAGCGGGAGGATGGGCAGATACGCAGTATTTT. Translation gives CASSSGLAGGWADTQYF.

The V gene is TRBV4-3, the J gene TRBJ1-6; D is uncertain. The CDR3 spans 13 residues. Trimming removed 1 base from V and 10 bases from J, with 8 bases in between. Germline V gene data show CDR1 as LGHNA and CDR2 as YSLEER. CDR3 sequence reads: CASSQVGRSPLHF. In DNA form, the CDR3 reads TGCGCCAGCAGCCAAGTCGGCCGCTCACCCCTCCACTTT.

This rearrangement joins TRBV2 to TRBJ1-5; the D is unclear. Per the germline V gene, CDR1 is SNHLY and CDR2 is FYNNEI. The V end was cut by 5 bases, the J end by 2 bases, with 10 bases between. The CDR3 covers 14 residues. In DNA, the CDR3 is TGTGCCAGCAGTTGGGTCTCGGGCAATCAGCCCCAGCATTTT. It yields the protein CASSWVSGNQPQHF. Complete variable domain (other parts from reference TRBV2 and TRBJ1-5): EPEVTQTPSHQVTQMGQEVILRCVPISNHLYFYWYRQILGQKVEFLVSFYNNEISEKSEIFDDQFSVERPDGSNFTLKIRSTKLEDSAMYFCASSWVSGNQPQHFGDGTRLSIL.

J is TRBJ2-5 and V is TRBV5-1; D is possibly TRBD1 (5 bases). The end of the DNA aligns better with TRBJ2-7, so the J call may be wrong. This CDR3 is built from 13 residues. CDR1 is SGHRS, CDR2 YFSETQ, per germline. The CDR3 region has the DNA TGCGCCAGCAGCTTTGACAGTTCCTACGAGCAGTACTTC. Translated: CASSFDSSYEQYF.

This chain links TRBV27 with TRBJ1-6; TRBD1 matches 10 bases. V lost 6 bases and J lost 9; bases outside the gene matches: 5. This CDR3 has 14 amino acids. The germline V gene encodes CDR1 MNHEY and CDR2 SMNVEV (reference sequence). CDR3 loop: CASRGTGEGSPLHF. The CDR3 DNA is TGTGCCAGCAGGGGGACAGGGGAGGGTTCACCCCTCCACTTT.

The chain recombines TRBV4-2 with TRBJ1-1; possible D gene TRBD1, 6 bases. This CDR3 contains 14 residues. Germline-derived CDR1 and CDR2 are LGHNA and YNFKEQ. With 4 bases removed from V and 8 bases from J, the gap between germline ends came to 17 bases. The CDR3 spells CASSLLGGGSEAFF. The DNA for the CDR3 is TGTGCCAGCAGCCTCCTAGGGGGGGGCTCGGAAGCTTTCTTT.

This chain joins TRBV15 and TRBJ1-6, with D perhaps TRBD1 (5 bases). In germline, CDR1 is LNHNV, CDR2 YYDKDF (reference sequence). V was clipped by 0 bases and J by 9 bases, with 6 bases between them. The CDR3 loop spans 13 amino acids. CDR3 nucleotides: TGTGCCACCAGCAGAGAAAGGGGTTCACCCCTCCACTTT. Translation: CATSRERGSPLHF.

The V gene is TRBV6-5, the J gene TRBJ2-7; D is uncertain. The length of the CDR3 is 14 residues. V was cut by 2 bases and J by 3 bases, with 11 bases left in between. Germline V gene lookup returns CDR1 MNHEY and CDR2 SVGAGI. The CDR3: CASSYRLIGYEQYF. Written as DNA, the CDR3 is TGTGCCAGCAGTTACAGGTTAATCGGCTACGAGCAGTACTTC.

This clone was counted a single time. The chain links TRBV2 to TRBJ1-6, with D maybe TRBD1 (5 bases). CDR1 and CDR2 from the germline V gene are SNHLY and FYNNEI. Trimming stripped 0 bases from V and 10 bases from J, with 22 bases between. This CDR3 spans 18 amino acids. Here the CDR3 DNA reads TGTGCCAGCAGTGAAGCGCTTCCGGGATCAGGGAGGACATCACCCCTCCACTTT. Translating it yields CASSEALPGSGRTSPLHF.

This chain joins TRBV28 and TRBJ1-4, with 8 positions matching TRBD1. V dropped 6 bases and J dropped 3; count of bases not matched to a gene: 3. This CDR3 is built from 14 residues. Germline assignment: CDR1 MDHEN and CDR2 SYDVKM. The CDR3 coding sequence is TGTGCCAGCAGAGACAGGGGTGCTAATGAAAAACTGTTTTTT. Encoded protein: CASRDRGANEKLFF.

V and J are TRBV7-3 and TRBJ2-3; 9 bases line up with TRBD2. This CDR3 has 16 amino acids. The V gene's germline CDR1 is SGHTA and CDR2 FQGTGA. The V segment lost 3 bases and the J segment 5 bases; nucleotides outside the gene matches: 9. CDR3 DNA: TGTGCCAGCAGCTTGGATAGCGGGAGAGAAATAGATACGCAGTATTTT. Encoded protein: CASSLDSGREIDTQYF.

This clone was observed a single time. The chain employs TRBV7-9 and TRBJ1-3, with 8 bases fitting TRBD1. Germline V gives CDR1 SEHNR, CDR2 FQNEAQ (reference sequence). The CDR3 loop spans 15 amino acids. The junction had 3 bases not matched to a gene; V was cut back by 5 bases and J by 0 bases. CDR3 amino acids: CASSATGGSGNTIYF. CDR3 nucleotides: TGTGCCAGCAGCGCTACAGGGGGCTCTGGAAACACCATATATTTT. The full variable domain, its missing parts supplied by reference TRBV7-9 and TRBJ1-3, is DTGVSQNPRHKITKRGQNVTFRCDPISEHNRLYWYRQTLGQGPEFLTYFQNEAQLEKSRLLSDRFSAERPKGSFSTLEIQRTEQGDSAMYLCASSATGGSGNTIYFGEGSWLTVV.

In DNA, the CDR3 is TGCGCCAGCAGCTTGCTAGCGGGATCCTCCGGGGATGAGCAGTTCTTC. This encodes CASSLLAGSSGDEQFF. The genes are TRBV5-1 and TRBJ2-1; 9 positions agree with TRBD2. CDR1 SGHRS and CDR2 YFSETQ come from the germline V gene. The CDR3 spans 16 residues. J gave up 8 bases and V 1 base, and 10 bases lay outside the gene matches.

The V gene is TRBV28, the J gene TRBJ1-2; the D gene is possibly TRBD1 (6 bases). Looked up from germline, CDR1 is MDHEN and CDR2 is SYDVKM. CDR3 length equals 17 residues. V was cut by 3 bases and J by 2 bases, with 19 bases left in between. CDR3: CASSFRDIRRTNYGYTF. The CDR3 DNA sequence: TGTGCCAGCAGTTTCCGGGACATTCGAAGGACCAACTATGGCTACACCTTC.

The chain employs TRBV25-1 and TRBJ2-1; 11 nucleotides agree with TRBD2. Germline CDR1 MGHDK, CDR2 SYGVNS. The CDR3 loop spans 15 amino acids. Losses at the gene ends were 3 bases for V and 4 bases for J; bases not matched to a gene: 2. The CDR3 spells CASSEGLADYNEQFF. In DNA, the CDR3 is TGTGCCAGCAGTGAGGGACTAGCGGATTACAATGAGCAGTTCTTC.

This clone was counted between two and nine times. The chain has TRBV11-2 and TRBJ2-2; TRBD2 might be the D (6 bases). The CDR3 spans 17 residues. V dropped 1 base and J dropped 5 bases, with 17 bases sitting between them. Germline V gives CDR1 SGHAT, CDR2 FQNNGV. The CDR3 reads CASSLVPKGGSTGELFF. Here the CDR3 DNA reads TGTGCCAGCAGCTTAGTACCGAAGGGAGGATCAACCGGGGAGCTGTTTTTT.

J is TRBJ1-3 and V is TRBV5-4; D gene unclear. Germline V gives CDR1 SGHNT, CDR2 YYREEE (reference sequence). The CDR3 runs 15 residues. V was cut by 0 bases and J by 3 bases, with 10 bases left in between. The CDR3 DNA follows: TGTGCCAGCAGCTTGGGGACGGCAGATGGAAACACCATATATTTT. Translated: CASSLGTADGNTIYF.

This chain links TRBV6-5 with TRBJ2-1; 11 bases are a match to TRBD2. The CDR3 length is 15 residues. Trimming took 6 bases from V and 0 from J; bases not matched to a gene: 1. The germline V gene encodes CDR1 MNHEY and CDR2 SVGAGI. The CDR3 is CASRGTSGSYNEQFF. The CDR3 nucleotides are TGTGCCAGCAGGGGGACTAGCGGCTCCTACAATGAGCAGTTCTTC.

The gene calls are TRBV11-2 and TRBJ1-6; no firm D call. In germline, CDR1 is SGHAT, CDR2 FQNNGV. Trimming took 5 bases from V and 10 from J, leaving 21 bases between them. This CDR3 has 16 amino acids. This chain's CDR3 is CASSTNPHGLNSPLHF. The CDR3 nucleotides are TGTGCCAGCAGCACGAATCCCCACGGGCTCAACTCACCCCTCCACTTT.

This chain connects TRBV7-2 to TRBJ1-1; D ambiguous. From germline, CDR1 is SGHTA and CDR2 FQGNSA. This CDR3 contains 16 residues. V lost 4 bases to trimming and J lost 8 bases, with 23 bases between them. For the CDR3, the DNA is TGTGCCAGCAGCTCAGAAGGAGTTAGCGGGGTAGGCGAAGCTTTCTTT. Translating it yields CASSSEGVSGVGEAFF.

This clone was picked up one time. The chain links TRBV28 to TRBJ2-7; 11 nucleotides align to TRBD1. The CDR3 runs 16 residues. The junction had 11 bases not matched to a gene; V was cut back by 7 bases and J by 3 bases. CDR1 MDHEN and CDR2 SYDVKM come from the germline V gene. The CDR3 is CASTQGGTGGFYEQYV. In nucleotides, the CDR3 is TGTGCCAGCACGCAAGGGGGGACAGGGGGATTCTACGAGCAGTACGTC.